This TCR beta chain was sequenced for a study of breast tumors, draining lymph nodes, adjacent tissues. The study, taken as a whole, reports: The lymph node origin of tumor T cells was framed as consistent with a hypothesis, not demonstrated. Tumor and nontumor repertoires were significantly more similar in luminal-like than in basal-like breast cancer. The data were judged consistent with most tumor T cells coming from lymph node and expanding in tumor. Compared with lymph nodes, tumors were less diverse; compared with nontumor tissue, more.

This clonotype was counted ten times or more. The antigen is not known. One entry per CDR3 protein, called by TCRdb with MiXCR from the multiplex PCR reads. This sample carries roughly 130,000 distinct CDR3 sequences, 15% to 20% of them seen once, and the ten largest clones take about 3.5%. There are 16 residues in the CDR3. CDR1 is SGDLS and CDR2 is YYNGEE in the germline V gene. The V end lost 0 bases, the J end lost 0 bases, and 11 bases lay between the germline ends. Axillary draining lymph nodes of breast cancer patients supplied the node samples. Input material: axillary lymph node tissue. The genes are TRBV9 and TRBJ2-3; D call uncertain. The sequence derives from a female donor with breast cancer. Some clones in this sample may be carry-over from other donors' samples. The CDR3 bases are TGTGCCAGCAGCGTAGCCCCGGACCCAAGCACAGATACGCAGTATTTT. It codes for CASSVAPDPSTDTQYF.